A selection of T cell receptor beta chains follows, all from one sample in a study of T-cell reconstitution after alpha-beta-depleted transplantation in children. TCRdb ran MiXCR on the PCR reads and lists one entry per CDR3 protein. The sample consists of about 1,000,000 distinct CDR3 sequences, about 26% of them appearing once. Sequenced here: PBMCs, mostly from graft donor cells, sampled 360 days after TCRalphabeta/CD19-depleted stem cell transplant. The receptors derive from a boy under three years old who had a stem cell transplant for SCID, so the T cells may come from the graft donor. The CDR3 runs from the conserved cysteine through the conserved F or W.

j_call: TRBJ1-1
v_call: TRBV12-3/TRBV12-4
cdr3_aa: CASSLADRRNTEAFF

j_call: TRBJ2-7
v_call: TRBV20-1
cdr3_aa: CSARDPPAQQYF

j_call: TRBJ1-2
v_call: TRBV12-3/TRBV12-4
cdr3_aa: CASRLGQGNGYTF

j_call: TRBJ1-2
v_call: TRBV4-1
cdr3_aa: CASSQGTGPSNYGYTF

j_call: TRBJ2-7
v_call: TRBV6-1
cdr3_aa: CASSPSAGTSTYEQYF

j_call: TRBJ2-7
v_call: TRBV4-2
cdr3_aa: CASSGGLAGGSRGEQYF

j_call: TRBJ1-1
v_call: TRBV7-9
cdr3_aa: CASSLRRGTGVTEAFF

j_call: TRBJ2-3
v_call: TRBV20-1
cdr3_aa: CSAGGQRGGGTDTQYF

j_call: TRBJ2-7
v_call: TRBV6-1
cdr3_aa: CASSQGTLRGEQYF

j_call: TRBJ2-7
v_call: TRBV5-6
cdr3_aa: CASSLWGREVEDEQYF

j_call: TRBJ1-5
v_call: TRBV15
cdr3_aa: CATSRDIGSFQPQHF

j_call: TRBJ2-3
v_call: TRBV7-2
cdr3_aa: CASSRGISGGTDTQYF

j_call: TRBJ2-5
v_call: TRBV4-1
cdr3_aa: CASSQVGWGSETQYF

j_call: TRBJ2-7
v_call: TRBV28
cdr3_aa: CASSSPMVANYEQYF

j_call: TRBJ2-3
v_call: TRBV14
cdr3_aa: CASSQERRNTQYF

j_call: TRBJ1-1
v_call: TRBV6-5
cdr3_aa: CASSRVWDTEAFF

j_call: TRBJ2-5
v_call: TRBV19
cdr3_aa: CATGRVNQETQYF

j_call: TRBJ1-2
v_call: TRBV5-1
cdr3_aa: CASSKTGEPNYGYTF

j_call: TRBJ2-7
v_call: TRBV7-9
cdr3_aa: CASSLDGGGSPYEQYF

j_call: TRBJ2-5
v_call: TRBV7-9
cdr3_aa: CASSLEDRWGTQYF

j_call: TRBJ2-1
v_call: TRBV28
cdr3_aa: CASSNRGDYNEQFF

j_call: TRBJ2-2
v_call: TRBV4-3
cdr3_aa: CASSPTSGGAPGELFF

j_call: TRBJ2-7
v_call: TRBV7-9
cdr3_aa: CASSSGHLLYEQYF

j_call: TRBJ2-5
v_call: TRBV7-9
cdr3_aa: CASHGAFQETQYF

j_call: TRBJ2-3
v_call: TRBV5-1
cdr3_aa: CASSRGGAVPDTQYF

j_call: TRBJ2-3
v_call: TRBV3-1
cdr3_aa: CASSQDTIPSDTQYF

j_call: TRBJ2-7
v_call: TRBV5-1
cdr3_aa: CASSWLTFSFSEQYF